One sample yielded the 20 T cell receptor beta chains listed below, sequenced in a study of blood T cell repertoires in COVID-19. Using immunoSEQ multiplex PCR, the repertoire was profiled, and TCRdb retains in-frame clones only, with some absent. In the table there are 150,000 to 190,000 clones, roughly 80% of which are singletons. The sequencing sample was made of peripheral blood. These TCRs come from a woman of 80 years or more with acute or convalescent COVID-19.

The chain couples TRBV5-1 to TRBJ1-4; D may be TRBD1 (5 bases). The CDR3 length is 15 residues. Looked up from germline, CDR1 is SGHRS and CDR2 is YFSETQ. V was trimmed by 4 bases and J by 7 bases, leaving 17 bases between them. DNA of the CDR3: TGCGCCAGCAGCGGAAGTGACAGTAGGGTTGAAAAACTGTTTTTT. Translated, it gives CASSGSDSRVEKLFF.

The J gene is TRBJ2-2, the V gene TRBV6-5; D may be TRBD1 (6 bases). The germline V gene has CDR1 MNHEY and CDR2 SVGAGI. The CDR3 has 16 amino acids. V shed 3 bases and J shed 4 bases, with 15 bases lying between them. CDR3 sequence reads: CASSYLLQGRTGELFF. The CDR3 DNA reads TGTGCCAGCAGTTATTTACTACAGGGCCGCACCGGGGAGCTGTTTTTT.

The genes are TRBV19 and TRBJ2-1; 7 bases line up with TRBD2. J was trimmed by 2 bases and V by 7 bases; bases with no gene match: 5. Per germline, CDR1 LNHDA and CDR2 SQIVND (reference sequence). This CDR3 spans 14 amino acids. The CDR3 sequence is CASTERDAYNEQFF. CDR3 DNA: TGTGCCAGTACCGAGCGGGACGCCTACAATGAGCAGTTCTTC.

CDR3 region: CASSNRGNTEAFF. For the CDR3, the DNA is TGTGCCAGTAGTAATAGGGGGAACACTGAAGCTTTCTTT. The genes are TRBV19 and TRBJ1-1, with D perhaps matching TRBD1 (5 bases). Trimming shortened V by 4 bases and J by 1 base, and 7 bases separated the two germline ends. Germline V gene data show CDR1 as LNHDA and CDR2 as SQIVND (reference sequence). The length of the CDR3 is 13 residues. Drawing the rest from reference TRBV19 and TRBJ1-1, the complete variable domain is DGGITQSPKYLFRKEGQNVTLSCEQNLNHDAMYWYRQDPGQGLRLIYYSQIVNDFQKGDIAEGYSVSREKKESFPLTVTSAQKNPTAFYLCASSNRGNTEAFFGQGTRLTVV.

The chain employs TRBV7-9 and TRBJ1-1; 7 nucleotides align to TRBD1. After removal of 6 bases from V and 11 bases from J, the junction contained 9 bases not matched to a gene. This CDR3 spans 12 amino acids. Germline V gene lookup returns CDR1 SEHNR and CDR2 FQNEAQ (reference sequence). CDR3 region: CASRPEGGGAFF. The CDR3 DNA follows: TGTGCCAGCAGGCCCGAAGGGGGCGGGGCTTTCTTT.

The V and J genes are TRBV2 and TRBJ2-3, with 11 bases that match TRBD2. The CDR3 spans 16 residues. Trimming removed 3 bases from V and 0 bases from J; junction bases left unmatched: 2. The germline V gene has CDR1 SNHLY and CDR2 FYNNEI. The CDR3 DNA reads as TGTGCCAGCAGTGATACTAGCGGGAGAAGCACAGATACGCAGTATTTT. Residues: CASSDTSGRSTDTQYF.

The V call is TRBV18, the J call TRBJ2-1, with 10 bases identical to TRBD2. The V gene end was trimmed by 4 bases and the J gene end by 8 bases; junction bases not matched to a gene: 17. The CDR3 has 18 amino acids. The germline V gene encodes CDR1 KGHSH and CDR2 LQKENI. The CDR3 reads CASSRQHSAGGGGDEQFF. DNA of the CDR3: TGTGCCAGCTCACGTCAGCATTCAGCGGGAGGGGGGGGTGATGAGCAGTTCTTC.

This clone appeared once. The V and J genes are TRBV7-2 and TRBJ1-2, with 7 bases that match TRBD1. This CDR3 is built from 15 residues. Germline CDR1 reads SGHTA; CDR2 reads FQGNSA. V was clipped by 3 bases and J by 5 bases; unmatched bases: 9. In nucleotides, the CDR3 is TGTGCCAGCAGCTTGCCCGGGACAGAGCGTTATGGCTACACCTTC. Translating gives CASSLPGTERYGYTF. Full variable domain (rest looked up from reference TRBV7-2 and TRBJ1-2): GAGVSQSPSNKVTEKGKDVELRCDPISGHTALYWYRQSLGQGLEFLIYFQGNSAPDKSGLPSDRFSAERTGGSVSTLTIQRTQQEDSAVYLCASSLPGTERYGYTFGSGTRLTVV.

The chain joins TRBV6-1 to TRBJ1-1; D is perhaps TRBD1 (5 bases). V lost 5 bases and J 1 base, leaving 14 bases between the germline ends. Germline V CDR1 and CDR2: MNHNS, SASEGT. The CDR3 has 15 amino acids. CDR3 in amino acids: CASSKNRQANTEAFF. DNA for the CDR3: TGTGCCAGCAGTAAAAACAGGCAAGCGAACACTGAAGCTTTCTTT.

The chain links TRBV11-2 to TRBJ2-7; a possible D gene is TRBD2 (6 bases). The CDR3 covers 17 residues. Trimming took off 0 bases at V and 6 bases at J, with 21 bases between the two ends. Germline-derived CDR1 and CDR2 are SGHAT and FQNNGV. The CDR3 is CASSLDSHGTYLLEQYF. DNA of the CDR3: TGTGCCAGCAGCTTAGATTCTCACGGGACTTATCTACTCGAGCAGTACTTC.

V is TRBV7-2 and J is TRBJ2-1; D might be TRBD2 (5 bases). This CDR3 is 15 amino acids long. Trimming left V 5 bases short and J 6 bases short, with 17 bases between. The germline V gene has CDR1 SGHTA and CDR2 FQGNSA. Here the CDR3 DNA reads TGTGCCAGCAGCCCGGGGTTTATCCTAGTCAATGAGCAGTTCTTC. Protein sequence: CASSPGFILVNEQFF.

V usage is TRBV3-1 (or the pseudogene TRBV3-2) and J usage is TRBJ2-1; TRBD2 aligns across 9 bases. The length of the CDR3 is 19 residues. V shed 0 bases and J 2 bases; nucleotides not matched to a gene: 11. In germline, CDR1 is LGHDT, CDR2 YNNKEL (reference sequence). The CDR3: CASSQDVGGSGSPYNEQFF. The CDR3, as DNA: TGTGCCAGCAGCCAAGATGTTGGTGGTAGCGGGAGTCCCTACAATGAGCAGTTCTTC.

The chain combines TRBV5-1 with TRBJ2-3, with 8 positions matching TRBD1. This CDR3 spans 15 amino acids. Germline V lookup: CDR1 SGHRS, CDR2 YFSETQ. V gave up 1 base and J gave up 5 bases; unmatched junction bases: 6. DNA of the CDR3: TGCGCCAGCAGCTTGAATTCAGGGGGCAGAGATACGCAGTATTTT. It codes for CASSLNSGGRDTQYF.

This clone was counted a few times. The genes are TRBV19 and TRBJ1-5; D is unresolved. The V gene's germline CDR1 is LNHDA and CDR2 SQIVND (reference sequence). The CDR3 sequence is 16 residues long. Trimming took 3 bases from V and 1 from J, leaving 13 bases between them. CDR3 in amino acids: CASSIVGGGSNQPQHF. CDR3 nucleotide sequence: TGTGCCAGTAGTATCGTCGGCGGCGGGAGCAATCAGCCCCAGCATTTT.

V is TRBV27 and J is TRBJ1-1, with D perhaps matching TRBD1 (6 bases). The CDR3 totals 13 residues. Germline V gene data show CDR1 as MNHEY and CDR2 as SMNVEV (reference sequence). The V gene lost 6 bases and the J gene lost 4 bases, with 12 bases spanning the gap. The CDR3 DNA is TGTGCCAGCAGAGGGACATCCGGCACTGAAGCTTTCTTT. As protein: CASRGTSGTEAFF.

V and J are TRBV29-1 and TRBJ2-1; TRBD2 matches at 9 bases. V was clipped by 2 bases and J by 5 bases; unmatched bases: 7. CDR1 and CDR2 from the germline V gene are SQVTM and ANQGSEA. CDR3 length: 15 residues. CDR3 nucleotide sequence: TGCAGCGTTGAACTCCGAGCGGGAGGACACAATGAGCAGTTCTTC. This sequence encodes CSVELRAGGHNEQFF.

V gene TRBV18 combines with J gene TRBJ1-2; D gene ambiguous. Germline lookup yields CDR1 KGHSH and CDR2 LQKENI. The CDR3 loop spans 15 amino acids. Trimming took off 2 bases at V and 0 bases at J, with 10 bases between the two ends. CDR3 bases: TGTGCCAGCTCACCAATTGAGGGAGCTAACTATGGCTACACCTTC. It codes for CASSPIEGANYGYTF.

The chain links TRBV18 to TRBJ2-6, with TRBD2 matching over 10 bases. Germline CDR1 reads KGHSH; CDR2 reads LQKENI. The trim removed 0 bases at V and 1 base at J, leaving 3 bases unmatched. There are 18 residues in the CDR3. CDR3: CASSPPGLATSGANVLTF. The CDR3, as DNA: TGTGCCAGCTCACCACCGGGACTAGCGACATCTGGGGCCAACGTCCTGACTTTC.

The chain carries TRBV15 and TRBJ2-3; TRBD2 might be the D (6 bases). V lost 3 bases and J lost 4, with 8 bases in between. From germline, CDR1 is LNHNV and CDR2 YYDKDF (reference sequence). CDR3 length: 13 residues. The CDR3 here is CATSRPGADTQYF. As DNA, the CDR3 is TGTGCCACCAGCAGGCCGGGAGCAGATACGCAGTATTTT.

This clone was counted only a few times. The CDR3 DNA sequence: TGTGCCAGCAGCAAACGTGCAGGGGGCGCGAACTATGGCTACACCTTC. Its translation is CASSKRAGGANYGYTF. This chain links TRBV21-1 with TRBJ1-2; the table's TRBD1 call for D was not verified on the DNA. TRBV21-1 is noted as a pseudogene. This CDR3 spans 16 amino acids.